The clone carrying this TCR beta chain has ten or more counts. What it binds is not known. The V segment lost 1 base and the J segment 10 bases; nucleotides outside the gene matches: 12. Germline V CDR1 and CDR2: LGHNA, YNFKEQ. The CDR3 totals 15 residues. The data were taken from a study of CD8 T cells in ankylosing spondylitis. TCRdb ran MiXCR on the 5' RACE reads and lists one entry per CDR3 protein. Of about 130,000 distinct CDR3 sequences listed, around 6.6% were seen once; the top ten hold around an eighth. Findings and limits, study-wide: Made up of about eight highly homologous variants, a TCR beta motif appeared characteristic of ankylosing spondylitis blood.

The chain couples TRBV4-2 to TRBJ1-2, with TRBD1 matching 7 bases. This TCR was recovered from a female donor with ankylosing spondylitis or in good health (not recorded which). The sample comprised blood, either unsorted or a sorted T cell fraction (not recorded which). Here the CDR3 DNA reads TGTGCCAGCAGCCAAGTCGGAGGCGACAGGGAGGTCTACACCTTC. Translation gives CASSQVGGDREVYTF.